This TCR beta chain comes out of a study of technical replicates of blood from a handful of donors. Data came from immunoSEQ multiplex PCR; TCRdb stores just in-frame clones and leaves some out. The data show around 98,000 clones, 90% to 96% seen once. This receptor was taken from a human donor in good health. Sequencing was carried out using T cells isolated from PBMCs.

In DNA, the CDR3 is TGCGCCAGCAGCCAAGATCCGAGGGAGAACACTGAAGCTTTCTTT. Translating it yields CASSQDPRENTEAFF. V is TRBV4-1 and J is TRBJ1-1; unclear D gene. With 0 bases removed from V and 1 base from J, the gap between germline ends came to 9 bases. Looked up from germline, CDR1 is MGHRA and CDR2 is YSYEKL. There are 15 residues in the CDR3.